This TCR beta chain originates from a study of T cell responses to AZD1222 COVID-19 vaccine. Study-wide findings and caveats: After the peak T cell response, and only then, were repertoires sampled. Baseline testing showed seropositivity in only 6 or 7 AZD1222 recipients.

The method was immunoSEQ multiplex PCR; TCRdb's version includes in-frame clones alone and lacks a portion of them. This sample has about 100,000 clones, with 80% to 90% found just once. This CDR3 is built from 14 residues. With V trimmed by 2 bases and J by 3 bases, 1 base remained unmatched. The germline V gene has CDR1 SGDLS and CDR2 YYNGEE. With respect to this clone: Its antigen remains unknown. This CDR3 is also generated by other DNA sequences in the sample.

Sequences were derived from peripheral blood, sampled 28 days after the second AZD1222 dose. This chain joins TRBV9 and TRBJ2-3; 9 bases map to TRBD1. The sequence was collected from an adult who received the AZD1222 COVID-19 vaccine. The CDR3 coding sequence is TGTGCCAGCAGCGTTGGACAGGGGACAGATACGCAGTATTTT. Its translation is CASSVGQGTDTQYF.